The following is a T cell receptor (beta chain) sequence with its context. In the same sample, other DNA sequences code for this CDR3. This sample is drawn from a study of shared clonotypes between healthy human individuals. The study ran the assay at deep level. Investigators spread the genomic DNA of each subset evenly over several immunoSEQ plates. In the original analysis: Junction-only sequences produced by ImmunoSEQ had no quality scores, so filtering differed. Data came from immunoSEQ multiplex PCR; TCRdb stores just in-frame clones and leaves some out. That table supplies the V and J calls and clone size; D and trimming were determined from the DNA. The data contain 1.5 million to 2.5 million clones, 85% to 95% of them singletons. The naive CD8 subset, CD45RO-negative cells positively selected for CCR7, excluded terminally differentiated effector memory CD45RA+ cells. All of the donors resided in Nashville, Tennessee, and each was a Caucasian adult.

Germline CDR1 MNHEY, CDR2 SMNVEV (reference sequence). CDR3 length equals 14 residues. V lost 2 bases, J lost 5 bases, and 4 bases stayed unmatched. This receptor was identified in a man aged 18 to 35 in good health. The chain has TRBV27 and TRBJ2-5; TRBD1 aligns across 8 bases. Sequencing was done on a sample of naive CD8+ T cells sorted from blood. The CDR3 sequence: CASSLQGAGETQYF. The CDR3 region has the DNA TGTGCCAGCAGTTTACAGGGGGCCGGGGAGACCCAGTACTTC.